This T cell receptor (beta chain) was observed in a study of T cells expressing NK-cell markers. From the 5' RACE reads, TCRdb lists one entry per CDR3 protein and no DNA. This sample contains 300,000 or so distinct CDR3 sequences. The CDR3 contains 16 residues. Germline CDR1 reads LNHNV; CDR2 reads YYDKDF (reference sequence). The receptor was isolated from a woman aged 18-69 years in good health. The material sequenced was blood T cells: a sorted CD56 or NKG2C T cell subset, CD4+ or CD8+ T cells, or bulk PBMC T cells (not recorded which). V is TRBV15 and J is TRBJ2-2; TCRdb returns TRBD2, unconfirmable since there is no DNA. The CDR3 is CATSPSWRDRIGELFF.